This TCR beta chain was retrieved from a study of siplizumab effects on memory and regulatory T cells. TCR templates numbering 95,000 to 100,000 were assayed per sample. Profiling relied on immunoSEQ multiplex PCR, and the TCRdb table lists in-frame clones only, not all of them. The data hold fewer than 85,000 clones, with 85% to 95% observed a single time. With respect to this clone: Its matching antigen is unknown.

Regarding the study as a whole: Siplizumab significantly decreased alloreactive sequences from unstimulated CD4+ memory cells. A mean of about 70% of mappable alloreactive CD4+ clones were Treg-derived with siplizumab, compared with less than 30% in controls. A major contribution to the alloresponse seemed to be made by naive T cells, which seemed more diverse than memory cells.

The CDR3 extends over 14 amino acids. Germline V gene sequence: CDR1 MNHEY, CDR2 SVGAGI. The ends lost 6 bases at V and 3 bases at J; junction bases unmatched: 7. The sequence was obtained from a human donor in good health. The gene calls are TRBV6-5 and TRBJ2-5, with 7 positions matching TRBD1. The sequencing input was CD8+ T cells sorted from blood. The CDR3 DNA reads TGTGCCAGCAGAGAGACAGGGAACGAAGAGACCCAGTACTTC. Its protein is CASRETGNEETQYF.